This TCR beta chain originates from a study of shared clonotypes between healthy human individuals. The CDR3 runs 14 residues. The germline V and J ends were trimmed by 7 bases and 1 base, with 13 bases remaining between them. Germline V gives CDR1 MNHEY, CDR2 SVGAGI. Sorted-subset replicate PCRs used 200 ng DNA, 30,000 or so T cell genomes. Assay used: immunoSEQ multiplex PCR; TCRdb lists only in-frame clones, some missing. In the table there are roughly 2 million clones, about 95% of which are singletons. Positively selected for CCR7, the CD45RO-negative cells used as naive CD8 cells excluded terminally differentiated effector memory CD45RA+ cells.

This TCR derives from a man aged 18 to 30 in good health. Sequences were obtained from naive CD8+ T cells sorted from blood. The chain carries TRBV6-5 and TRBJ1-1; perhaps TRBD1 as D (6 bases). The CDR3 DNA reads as TGTGCCAGCACCTTGGACAGTGCGAACACTGAAGCTTTCTTT. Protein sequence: CASTLDSANTEAFF.